This T cell receptor (beta chain) is from a study of T cell responses to AZD1222 COVID-19 vaccine. TCRdb's copy holds only in-frame clones and misses some; the assay was immunoSEQ multiplex PCR. Among around 58,000 clones listed, 84% were seen once. Germline loops: CDR1 SGHKS, CDR2 YYEKEE (reference sequence). The CDR3 contains 16 residues. The V gene lost 0 bases and the J gene lost 1 base, with 13 bases spanning the gap. The J gene is TRBJ1-1, the V gene TRBV5-5; D gene unclear. Sequencing used peripheral blood, obtained on day 0 of AZD1222 vaccination. This receptor was identified in an adult in good health. The CDR3 nucleotides read TGTGCCAGCAGCTTGGTTTGGAGCGGCCGGAACACTGAAGCTTTCTTT. Its protein is CASSLVWSGRNTEAFF.